This T cell receptor (beta chain) was documented in a study of PD-1 and CTLA-4 blockade in melanoma. Profiling relied on immunoSEQ multiplex PCR, and the TCRdb table lists in-frame clones only, not all of them. The data contain roughly 21,000 clones, about 91% of them singletons. The CDR3 consists of 15 residues. V shed 4 bases and J shed 0 bases, with 15 bases lying between them. The germline V gene has CDR1 SQVTM and CDR2 ANQGSEA. The receptor comes from a human donor with melanoma. This chain links TRBV29-1 with TRBJ1-2; TRBD1 is a possible D gene (5 bases). Specimen: CD8+ T cells from peripheral blood, collected before anti-PD-1 treatment. DNA for the CDR3: TGCAGCGTTGGGAGAGATGGGGGTACTAACTATGGCTACACCTTC. Its translation: CSVGRDGGTNYGYTF. Looking up the rest from reference TRBV29-1 and TRBJ1-2 gives the full variable domain: SAVISQKPSRDICQRGTSLTIQCQVDSQVTMMFWYRQQPGQSLTLIATANQGSEATYESGFVIDKFPISRPNLTFSTLTVSNMSPEDSSIYLCSVGRDGGTNYGYTFGSGTRLTVV.